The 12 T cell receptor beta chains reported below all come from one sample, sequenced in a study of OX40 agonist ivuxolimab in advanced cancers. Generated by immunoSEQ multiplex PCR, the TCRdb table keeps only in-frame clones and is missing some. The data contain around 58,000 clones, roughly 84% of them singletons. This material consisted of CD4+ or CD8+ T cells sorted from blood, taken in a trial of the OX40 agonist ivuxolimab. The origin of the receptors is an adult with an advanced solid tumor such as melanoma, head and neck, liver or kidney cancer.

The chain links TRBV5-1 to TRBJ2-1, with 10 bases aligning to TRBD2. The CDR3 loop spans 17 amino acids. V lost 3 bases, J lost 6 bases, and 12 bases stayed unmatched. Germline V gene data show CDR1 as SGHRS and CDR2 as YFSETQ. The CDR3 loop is CASSSGTSGLATNEQFF. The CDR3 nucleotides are TGCGCCAGCAGCTCTGGTACCTCGGGACTAGCGACCAATGAGCAGTTCTTC.

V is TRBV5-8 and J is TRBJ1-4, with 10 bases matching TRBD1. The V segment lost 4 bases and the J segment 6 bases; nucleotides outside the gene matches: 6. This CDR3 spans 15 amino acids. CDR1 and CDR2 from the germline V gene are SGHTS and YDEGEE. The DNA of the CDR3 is TGTGCCAGCAGCGAGACAGGGGGCCTATATGAAAAACTGTTTTTT. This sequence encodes CASSETGGLYEKLFF.

This CDR3 is CASSLPPGTSGLQETQYF. The CDR3 DNA reads TGTGCCAGCAGCTTGCCTCCCGGGACTAGCGGATTACAAGAGACCCAGTACTTC. V usage is TRBV7-2 and J usage is TRBJ2-5, with 11 positions matching TRBD2. V lost 3 bases, J lost 2 bases, and 11 bases stayed unmatched. CDR1 is SGHTA and CDR2 is FQGNSA in the germline V gene. The CDR3 is made up of 18 amino acids.

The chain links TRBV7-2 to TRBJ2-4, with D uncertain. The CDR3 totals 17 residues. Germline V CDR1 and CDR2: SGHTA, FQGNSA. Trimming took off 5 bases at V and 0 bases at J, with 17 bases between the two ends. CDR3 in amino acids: CASSPTDRVVAKNIQYF. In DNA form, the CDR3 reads TGTGCCAGCAGCCCTACCGATAGGGTAGTAGCCAAAAACATTCAGTACTTC.

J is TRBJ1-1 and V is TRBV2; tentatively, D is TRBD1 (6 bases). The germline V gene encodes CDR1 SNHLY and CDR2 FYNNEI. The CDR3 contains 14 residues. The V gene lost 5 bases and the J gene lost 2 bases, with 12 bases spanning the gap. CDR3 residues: CASSPGHRNTEAFF. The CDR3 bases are TGTGCCAGCAGTCCGGGACATCGTAACACTGAAGCTTTCTTT. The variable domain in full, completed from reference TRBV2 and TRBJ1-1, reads EPEVTQTPSHQVTQMGQEVILRCVPISNHLYFYWYRQILGQKVEFLVSFYNNEISEKSEIFDDQFSVERPDGSNFTLKIRSTKLEDSAMYFCASSPGHRNTEAFFGQGTRLTVV.

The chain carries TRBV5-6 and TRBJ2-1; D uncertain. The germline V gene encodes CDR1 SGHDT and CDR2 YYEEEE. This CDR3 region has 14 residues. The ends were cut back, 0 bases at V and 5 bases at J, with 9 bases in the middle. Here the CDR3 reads CASSLGTPDNEQFF. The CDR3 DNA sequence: TGTGCCAGCAGCTTGGGAACTCCGGACAATGAGCAGTTCTTC.

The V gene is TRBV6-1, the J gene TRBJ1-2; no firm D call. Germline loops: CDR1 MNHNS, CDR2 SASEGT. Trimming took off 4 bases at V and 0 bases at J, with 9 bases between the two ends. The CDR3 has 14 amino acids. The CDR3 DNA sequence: TGTGCCAGCAGTGGAAGGGCCGCTAACTATGGCTACACCTTC. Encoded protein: CASSGRAANYGYTF.

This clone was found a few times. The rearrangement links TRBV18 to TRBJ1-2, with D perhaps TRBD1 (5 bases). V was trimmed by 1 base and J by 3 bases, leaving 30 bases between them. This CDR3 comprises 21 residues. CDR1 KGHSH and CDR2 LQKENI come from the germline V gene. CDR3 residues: CASSPLPAGQRDSLHHYGYTF. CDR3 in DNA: TGTGCCAGCTCACCACTGCCCGCCGGACAAAGGGACTCTTTACATCACTATGGCTACACCTTC.

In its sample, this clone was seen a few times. CDR3 sequence (DNA): TGTGCCAGCAGCTTAGGACCCGACAATGAGCAGTTCTTC. Its protein product is CASSLGPDNEQFF. J is TRBJ2-1 and V is TRBV7-2; D is undetermined. The CDR3 runs to 13 residues. Germline V CDR1 and CDR2: SGHTA, FQGNSA. Trimming stripped 1 base from V and 5 bases from J, with 6 bases between. The full variable domain, rest sourced from reference TRBV7-2 and TRBJ2-1, is GAGVSQSPSNKVTEKGKDVELRCDPISGHTALYWYRQSLGQGLEFLIYFQGNSAPDKSGLPSDRFSAERTGGSVSTLTIQRTQQEDSAVYLCASSLGPDNEQFFGPGTRLTVL.

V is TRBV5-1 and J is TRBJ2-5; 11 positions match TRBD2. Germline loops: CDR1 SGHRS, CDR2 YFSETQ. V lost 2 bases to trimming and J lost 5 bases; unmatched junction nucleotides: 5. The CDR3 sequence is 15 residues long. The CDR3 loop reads CASSLALAGGETQYF. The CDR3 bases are TGCGCCAGCAGCTTAGCCCTAGCGGGGGGTGAGACCCAGTACTTC.

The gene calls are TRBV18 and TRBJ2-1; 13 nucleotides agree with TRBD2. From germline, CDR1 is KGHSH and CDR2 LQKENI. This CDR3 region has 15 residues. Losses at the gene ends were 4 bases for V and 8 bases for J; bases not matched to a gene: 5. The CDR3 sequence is CASSLGLAGEDEQFF. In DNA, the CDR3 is TGTGCCAGCTCACTTGGACTAGCGGGAGAGGATGAGCAGTTCTTC.

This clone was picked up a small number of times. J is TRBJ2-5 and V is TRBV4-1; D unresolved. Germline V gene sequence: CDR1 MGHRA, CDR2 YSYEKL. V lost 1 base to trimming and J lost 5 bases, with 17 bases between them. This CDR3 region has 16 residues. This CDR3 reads CASSQGLTNAPETQYF. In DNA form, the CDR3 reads TGCGCCAGCAGCCAAGGGCTAACTAATGCGCCGGAGACCCAGTACTTC.